The present TCR beta chain was sequenced within a study of shared clonotypes between healthy human individuals. Using immunoSEQ multiplex PCR, the repertoire was profiled, and TCRdb retains in-frame clones only, with some absent. Of about 2.3 million clones listed, roughly 92% are singletons. Deletions cut 0 bases from V and 2 bases from J, with 8 bases between. CDR1 LGHNA and CDR2 YSLEER come from the germline V gene. The CDR3 totals 15 residues. Material for sequencing was naive CD4+ T cells from PBMCs. The subset here: CD45RA+ positively selected. The chain recombines TRBV4-3 with TRBJ2-1; D uncertain. This receptor was taken from a man in his late teens or twenties in good health. Some clones in this sample may be carry-over from other donors' samples. CDR3 coding DNA: TGCGCCAGCAGCCAAGATCGGCTAGCCTACAATGAGCAGTTCTTC. It encodes CASSQDRLAYNEQFF.